This T cell receptor beta chain was sequenced during a study of blood T cells in healthy people across ages. For this clonotype: Its cognate antigen is unknown.

Drawn from each donor were 8.5 to 10 milliliters of peripheral blood. Study-level findings and limits: Per-million-T-cell TCR beta diversity fell roughly linearly with age. The unsorted PBMCs prevented any conclusive comparison of naive versus antigen-experienced cells. Diversity estimates drawn from one million T cells were deemed underestimates.

Germline values: CDR1 SGHRS, CDR2 YFSETQ. The CDR3 is made up of 13 amino acids. V lost 0 bases and J 7 bases, leaving 7 bases between the germline ends. PCR was performed a second time for roughly 7 to 11 cycles using a sample-barcoded 5' primer and a J-beta primer mix. TCRdb processed the 5' RACE reads anew with MiXCR; each CDR3 protein has one entry. The sample comprises 1.2 million to 1.5 million distinct CDR3 sequences, 45% to 70% of which are singletons, and 5.5% to 8% rests with the top ten. The sequence came from a man aged 18 to 29 in good health. Input material: blood. This chain links TRBV5-1 with TRBJ2-2; no clear D. The CDR3 DNA reads TGCGCCAGCAGCTTGGCCGGCGGCGGGGAGCTGTTTTTT. Amino acids: CASSLAGGGELFF.